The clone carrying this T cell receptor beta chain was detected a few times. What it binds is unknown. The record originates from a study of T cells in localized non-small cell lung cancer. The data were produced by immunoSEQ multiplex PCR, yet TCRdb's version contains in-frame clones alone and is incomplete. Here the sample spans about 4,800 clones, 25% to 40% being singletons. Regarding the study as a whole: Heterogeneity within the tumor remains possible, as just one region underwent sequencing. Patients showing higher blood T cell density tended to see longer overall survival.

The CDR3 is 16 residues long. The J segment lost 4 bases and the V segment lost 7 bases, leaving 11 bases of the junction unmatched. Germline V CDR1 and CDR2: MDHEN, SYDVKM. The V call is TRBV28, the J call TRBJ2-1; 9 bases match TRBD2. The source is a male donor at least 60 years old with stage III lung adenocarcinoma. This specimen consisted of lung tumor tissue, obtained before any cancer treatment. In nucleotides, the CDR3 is TGTGCCAGCACCCGACTCGGGCTAGCGGGATACAATGAGCAGTTCTTC. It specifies CASTRLGLAGYNEQFF.